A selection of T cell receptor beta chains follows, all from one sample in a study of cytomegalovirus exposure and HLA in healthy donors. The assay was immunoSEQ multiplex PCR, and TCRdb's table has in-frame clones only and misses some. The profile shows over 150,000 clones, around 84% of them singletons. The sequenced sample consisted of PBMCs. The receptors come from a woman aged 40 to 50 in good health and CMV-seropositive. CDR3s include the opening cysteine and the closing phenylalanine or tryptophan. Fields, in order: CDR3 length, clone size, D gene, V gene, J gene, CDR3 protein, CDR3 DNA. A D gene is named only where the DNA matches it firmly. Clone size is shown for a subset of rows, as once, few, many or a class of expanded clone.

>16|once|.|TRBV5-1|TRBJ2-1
CASSSPSSGSYNEQFF
TGCGCCAGCAGCTCACCAAGCTCAGGGTCTTACAATGAGCAGTTCTTC
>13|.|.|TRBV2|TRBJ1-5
CASRDTSNQPQHF
TGTGCCAGCAGGGACACAAGCAATCAGCCCCAGCATTTT
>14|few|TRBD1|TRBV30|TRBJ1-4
CAWSRGQGDEKLFF
TGTGCCTGGAGTAGGGGACAGGGCGATGAAAAACTGTTTTTT
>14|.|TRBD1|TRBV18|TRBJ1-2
CASSPGQLNYGYTF
TGTGCCAGCTCCCCGGGACAGCTAAACTATGGCTACACCTTC
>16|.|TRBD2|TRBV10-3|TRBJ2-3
CAISPIWEGEGDTQYF
TGTGCCATCAGTCCAATTTGGGAGGGAGAGGGAGATACGCAGTATTTT
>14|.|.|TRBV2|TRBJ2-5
CASSARLVNDAQYF
TGTGCCAGCAGCGCCCGACTAGTCAACGACGCGCAGTACTTC
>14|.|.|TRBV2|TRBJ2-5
CASSETSPQETQYF
TGTGCCAGCAGTGAAACTTCCCCACAAGAGACCCAGTACTTC
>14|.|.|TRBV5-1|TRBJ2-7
CASTGYSTSYEQYF
TGCGCCAGCACGGGATACTCCACCTCCTACGAGCAGTACTTC
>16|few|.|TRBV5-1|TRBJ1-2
CASSPTGSSFNYGYTF
TGCGCCAGCAGCCCTACCGGGAGTAGTTTTAACTATGGCTACACCTTC
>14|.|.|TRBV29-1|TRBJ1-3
CSVEGTSSGNTIYF
TGCAGCGTTGAGGGGACAAGCTCTGGAAACACCATATATTTT
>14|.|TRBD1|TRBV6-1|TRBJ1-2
CASRGGTDNYGYTF
TGTGCCAGCAGGGGTGGGACAGATAACTATGGCTACACCTTC
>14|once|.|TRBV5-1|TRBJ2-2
CASSLEAATGELFF
TGCGCCAGCAGCTTGGAGGCGGCGACCGGGGAGCTGTTTTTT
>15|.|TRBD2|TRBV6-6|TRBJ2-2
CASSLAGANTGELFF
TGTGCCAGCAGTTTAGCGGGAGCGAACACCGGGGAGCTGTTTTTT
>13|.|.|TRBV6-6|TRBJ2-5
CASSRGVGETQYF
TGTGCCAGCAGCCGGGGTGTTGGAGAGACCCAGTACTTC
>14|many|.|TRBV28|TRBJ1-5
CASSLAGKDQPQHF
TGTGCCAGCAGTTTAGCAGGAAAGGATCAGCCCCAGCATTTT
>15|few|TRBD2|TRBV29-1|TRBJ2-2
CSVRTSGLNTGELFF
TGCAGCGTTAGGACTAGCGGGCTCAACACCGGGGAGCTGTTTTTT
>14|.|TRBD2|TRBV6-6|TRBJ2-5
CASSYSGRVETQYF
TGTGCCAGCAGTTACTCGGGGAGGGTGGAGACCCAGTACTTC
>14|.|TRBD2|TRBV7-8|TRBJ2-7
CASSLSGNSYEQYF
TGTGCCAGCAGCCTTAGCGGGAACTCCTACGAGCAGTACTTC
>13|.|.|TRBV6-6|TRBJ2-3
CASSPPGTDTQYF
TGTGCCAGCAGCCCTCCCGGCACAGATACGCAGTATTTT
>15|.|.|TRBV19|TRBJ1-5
CASSIENSSNQPQHF
TGTGCCAGTAGTATAGAAAACAGTAGCAATCAGCCCCAGCATTTT
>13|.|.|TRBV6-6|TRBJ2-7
CASSYTRDYEQYF
TGTGCCAGCAGTTACACTAGGGACTACGAGCAGTACTTC
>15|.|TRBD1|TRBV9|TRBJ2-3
CASSGRDRGTDTQYF
TGTGCCAGCAGCGGCCGGGACAGGGGAACAGATACGCAGTATTTT
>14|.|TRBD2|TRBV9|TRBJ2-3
CASSVLAGSDTQYF
TGTGCCAGCAGCGTGCTAGCGGGGTCAGATACGCAGTATTTT
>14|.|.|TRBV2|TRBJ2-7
CASSAQGSGYEQYF
TGTGCCAGCAGTGCTCAGGGTTCGGGCTACGAGCAGTACTTC
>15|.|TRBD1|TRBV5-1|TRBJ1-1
CASSWGTGANTEAFF
TGCGCCAGCAGCTGGGGGACAGGAGCGAACACTGAAGCTTTCTTT
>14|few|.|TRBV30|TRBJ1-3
CAWSKLNSGNTIYF
TGTGCCTGGAGTAAACTCAACTCTGGAAACACCATATATTTT
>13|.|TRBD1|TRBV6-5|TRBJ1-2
CASTAAGTGGHTF
TGTGCCAGCACCGCCGCCGGGACAGGGGGCCACACCTTC
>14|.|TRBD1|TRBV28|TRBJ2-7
CASSTGGNLYEQYF
TGTGCCAGCAGTACAGGGGGTAATCTTTACGAGCAGTACTTC
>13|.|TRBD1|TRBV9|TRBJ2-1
CASSETGVVAQFF
TGTGCCAGCAGCGAGACAGGGGTAGTGGCGCAGTTCTTC
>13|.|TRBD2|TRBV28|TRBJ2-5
CASSSTSTATQYF
TGTGCCAGCAGTTCGACTAGCACCGCAACCCAGTACTTC
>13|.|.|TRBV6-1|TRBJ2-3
CASSASLADTQYF
TGTGCCAGCAGTGCATCCCTAGCAGATACGCAGTATTTT
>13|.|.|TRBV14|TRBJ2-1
CASSQARGGEQFF
TGTGCCAGCAGCCAAGCTAGGGGCGGTGAGCAGTTCTTC
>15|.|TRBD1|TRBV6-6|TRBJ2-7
CASSYKTGPYYEQYF
TGTGCCAGCAGTTACAAGACAGGGCCCTACTACGAGCAGTACTTC
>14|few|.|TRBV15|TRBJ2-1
CATSRVGAVNEQFF
TGTGCCACCAGCAGAGTGGGGGCGGTCAATGAGCAGTTCTTC
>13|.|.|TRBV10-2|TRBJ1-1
CASRPGTYTEAFF
TGCGCCAGCAGACCCGGGACATACACTGAAGCTTTCTTT
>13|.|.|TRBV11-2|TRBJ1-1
CASSLVSSGEAFF
TGTGCCAGCAGCTTAGTCTCGAGCGGGGAGGCTTTCTTT
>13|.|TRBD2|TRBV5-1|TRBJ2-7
CASRRRETDEQYF
TGCGCCAGCAGGAGGCGGGAGACCGACGAGCAGTACTTC
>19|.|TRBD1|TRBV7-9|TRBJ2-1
CSSSRWRGTGTQPYNEQFF
TGTTCCAGCAGCCGGTGGAGGGGGACAGGGACGCAGCCCTACAATGAGCAGTTCTTC
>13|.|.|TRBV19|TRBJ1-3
CASSRDNGNTIYF
TGTGCCAGTAGCCGGGACAATGGAAACACCATATATTTT
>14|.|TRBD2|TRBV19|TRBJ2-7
CASSPGLGSYEQYF
TGTGCCAGTAGCCCGGGACTAGGTTCCTACGAGCAGTACTTC
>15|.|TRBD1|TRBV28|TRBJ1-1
CASTSTGGDNTEAFF
TGTGCCAGCACCTCGACAGGGGGGGACAACACTGAAGCTTTCTTT
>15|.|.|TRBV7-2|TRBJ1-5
CASSLQQGSNQPQHF
TGTGCCAGCAGCTTGCAACAGGGTAGCAATCAGCCCCAGCATTTT